The entry below describes one T cell receptor beta chain. Its target is not known. Trimming cost V 2 bases and J 2 bases; bases outside gene matches: 10. The CDR3 has 17 amino acids. CDR1 is LGHNT and CDR2 is FRNRAP in the germline V gene. The entry originates in a study of shared clonotypes between healthy human individuals. Study results and limitations: Around 5% was the fraction of naive CD4 clonotypes found shared across a few donors.

The repertoire was sequenced with immunoSEQ multiplex PCR; TCRdb's copy has only in-frame clones and lacks some. Altogether more than 2 million clones are present, approximately 95% being singletons, with the ten largest covering 0.1% to 0.15%. V is TRBV12-5 and J is TRBJ2-3, with TRBD2 identical over 7 bases. The sequence was obtained from a man aged 18 to 30 in good health. Sequenced sample: naive CD4+ T cells sorted from blood. Documented subset: CD45RA+ positively selected. CDR3: CASGLLRVAGDTDTQYF. The CDR3 nucleotides are TGTGCTAGTGGTTTGCTTCGTGTGGCGGGAGACACAGATACGCAGTATTTT.